This T cell receptor (beta chain) came from a study of T cell changes during pregnancy in multiple sclerosis. Trimming removed 1 base from V and 7 bases from J; junction bases left unmatched: 7. The CDR3 totals 14 residues. The germline V gene has CDR1 SQVTM and CDR2 ANQGSEA. Sequenced by immunoSEQ multiplex PCR; TCRdb stores in-frame clones only, minus some. The sample shows 45,000 to 60,000 clones, 93% of them seen only once. The source of this sequence is a female donor with multiple sclerosis, enrolled in a pregnancy study. The chain carries TRBV29-1 and TRBJ1-1; 9 nucleotides align to TRBD1. The sample in question was peripheral blood, obtained in the second trimester of pregnancy. As DNA, the CDR3 is TGCAGCGTTGAAGTCGGGACAGGGAGGGTTGAAGCTTTCTTT. This gives the protein CSVEVGTGRVEAFF.